This TCR beta chain was observed in a study of cytomegalovirus exposure and HLA in healthy donors. The V gene end was trimmed by 3 bases and the J gene end by 3 bases; junction bases not matched to a gene: 13. CDR1 SGHVS and CDR2 FQNEAQ come from the germline V gene. The CDR3 is 17 residues long. About this clone itself: Its antigen is undetermined.

General study results and limits: First-cohort TCR clusters tended to co-occur in the approximately 120 validation repertoires, a later analysis found. The classifier reportedly diagnosed cytomegalovirus status with high sensitivity and specificity.

Clones were sequenced by immunoSEQ multiplex PCR, and TCRdb holds only the in-frame ones, with some missing. The table shows 90,000 to 150,000 clones, with roughly 88% occurring only once. The sequenced sample consisted of PBMCs. This clonotype was obtained from a man aged 18-30 years in good health and CMV-seronegative. V and J are TRBV7-8 and TRBJ2-7; TRBD1 aligns across 8 bases. In DNA, the CDR3 is TGTGCCAGCAGCTTCTACCCGGGACAGGACCGAAACTACGAGCAGTACTTC. Protein sequence: CASSFYPGQDRNYEQYF.